This T cell receptor (beta chain) was sequenced in a study of blood T cell repertoires in COVID-19. On the study more broadly: PBMCs, B-cell-depleted T cells, or T cells provided the cDNA or gDNA that made up the material.

Authors' processing steps: Amplification with reference gene primers provided the estimates of nucleated cell counts. Generated by immunoSEQ multiplex PCR, the TCRdb table keeps only in-frame clones and is missing some. V and J calls and clone size are given by that table; D and trimming were obtained from the DNA. This sample carries some 460,000 clones, approximately 90% of them seen once, and the ten largest clones take roughly 2%. Participant age was about 18 to 89 years, and participants resided in approximately 25 US areas. Germline V CDR1 and CDR2: SGHRS, YFSETQ. Trimming stripped 5 bases from V and 1 base from J, with 11 bases between. The CDR3 is 14 amino acids.

The chain links TRBV5-1 to TRBJ2-3; D is perhaps TRBD1 (5 bases). The TCR sequence derives from a woman younger than 30 with acute COVID-19. The sequencing input was PBMCs or T cells enriched from blood (not recorded which). The CDR3 loop reads CASRQESGTDTQYF. The CDR3 region has the DNA TGCGCCAGCAGACAGGAAAGTGGCACAGATACGCAGTATTTT.